This TCR beta chain appears in the sequencing data of a study of T cell responses to AZD1222 COVID-19 vaccine. The data were produced by immunoSEQ multiplex PCR, yet TCRdb's version contains in-frame clones alone and is incomplete. The data hold around 71,000 clones, with over 70% observed a single time. With 7 bases removed from V and 9 bases from J, the gap between germline ends came to 19 bases. The CDR3 has 14 amino acids. Germline CDR1 and CDR2: GTSNPN and SVGIG (reference sequence). This chain connects TRBV30 to TRBJ1-6, with D unclear. This sequence was found in an adult who received the AZD1222 COVID-19 vaccine. The sample in question was peripheral blood, obtained 28 days after the second AZD1222 dose. The DNA for the CDR3 is TGTGCCTTACGAACGAGGGTCGCTTCTTCACCCCTCCACTTT. Encoded protein: CALRTRVASSPLHF.